The T cell receptor (beta chain) under discussion was sequenced for a study of technical replicates of blood from four donors. The CDR3 loop spans 12 amino acids. The V gene lost 4 bases and the J gene lost 3 bases, with 9 bases spanning the gap. Germline-derived CDR1 and CDR2 are GTSNPN and SVGIG (reference sequence). Repertoires were generated with immunoSEQ multiplex PCR, while TCRdb's copy carries only in-frame clones and drops some. The data show approximately 79,000 clones, around 96% seen once. The clonotype was recovered from a human donor in good health. V usage is TRBV30 and J usage is TRBJ1-1; D ambiguous. Sequenced: T cells isolated from PBMCs. The CDR3 nucleotides are TGTGCCTGGACCACAGTATACACTGAAGCTTTCTTT. The encoded protein is CAWTTVYTEAFF.